This note documents a single T cell receptor beta chain sequence. Its target is unknown. The sample is drawn from a study of PD-1 blockade in classical Hodgkin lymphoma. The V and J ends lost 0 bases and 5 bases, in that order; junction bases with no gene match: 2. The germline V gene encodes CDR1 LNHDA and CDR2 SQIVND (reference sequence). The CDR3 covers 15 residues. Produced via immunoSEQ multiplex PCR; TCRdb's table is partial and in-frame only. The table records about 90,000 clones, 83% of them present only once. Noted time point: cycle 4 day 1 (C4D1), after 6 weeks of nivolumab. All patients relapsed after autologous stem cell transplantation, and brentuximab vedotin exposure varied. Best overall response was complete response, partial response or progressive disease in these relapsed/refractory classical Hodgkin lymphoma patients. Broader study findings: Those achieving complete response showed baseline diversity like newly diagnosed patients. There remain no defined causes for the repertoire differences, which possibly reflect disease activity or prior therapy. Exclusion covered patients beginning nivolumab under 1 year post-ASCT.

This clonotype was obtained from a human donor with classical Hodgkin lymphoma. Sequenced here: peripheral blood mononuclear cells (PBMCs), sampled before the fourth cycle of nivolumab. The chain combines TRBV19 with TRBJ2-7; 12 bases align to TRBD2. CDR3 sequence (DNA): TGTGCCAGTAGTATAGAAAGACTAGCGGGAGACGAGCAGTACTTC. It encodes CASSIERLAGDEQYF.